The clone carrying this T cell receptor (beta chain) was seen a single time. The junction shows a germline mismatch at one end, possibly a read error. This sample was included in a study of blood T cells in healthy people across ages. Then a second PCR, running roughly 7 to 11 cycles, was carried out with a sample-barcoded 5' primer and a J-beta primer mix. TCRdb ran MiXCR on the 5' RACE reads and lists one entry per CDR3 protein. Among over 950,000 distinct CDR3 sequences, roughly half were seen once, and the ten largest hold over 20%. The sequenced sample was blood. The TCR originated in an older woman in good health.

In nucleotides, the CDR3 is TGTGCCGGCAGTGGACTATCGGGACTACCCTACAATGAGCAGTTCTTC. Translated: CAGSGLSGLPYNEQFF. V gene TRBV28 combines with J gene TRBJ2-1; 7 bases are shared with TRBD2. The CDR3 spans 16 residues. Germline V gives CDR1 MDHEN, CDR2 SYDVKM.